The rows below give T cell receptor beta chains drawn from one sample of a study of blood T cell repertoires in COVID-19. The method was immunoSEQ multiplex PCR; TCRdb's version includes in-frame clones alone and lacks a portion of them. The sample includes roughly 100,000 clones, around 80% of them seen just once. The specimen was peripheral blood. The receptors were sampled from a man at least 80 years old with COVID-19, enrolled during active disease. Both conserved end residues are part of each CDR3. The D gene is left open where the match is weak. The size of a clone is reported for some rows only, either as once, few or many, or as a class for expanded clones.

. | TRBD1 | TRBJ2-5 | TRBV7-3 | CASSSTGNSAQYF | TGTGCCAGCAGCTCGACAGGGAATTCGGCCCAGTACTTC
. | TRBD1 | TRBJ2-7 | TRBV5-5 | CASSDRGRYEQYF | TGTGCCAGCAGCGACAGGGGTAGATACGAGCAGTACTTC
. | . | TRBJ1-2 | TRBV20-1 | CSASPYDQGGYTF | TGCAGTGCTAGTCCCTACGACCAGGGTGGCTACACCTTC
few | TRBD2 | TRBJ2-7 | TRBV28 | CASSLRLAGEYEQYF | TGTGCCAGCAGTTTAAGGTTAGCGGGAGAGTACGAGCAGTACTTC
once | TRBD1 | TRBJ2-4 | TRBV14 | CASSQDSRQGQNIQYF | TGTGCCAGCAGCCAAGATAGTCGACAGGGTCAAAACATTCAGTACTTC
once | TRBD2 | TRBJ2-1 | TRBV7-3 | CASSSRTSPKYNEQFF | TGTGCCAGCAGCTCGCGGACTAGCCCAAAATACAATGAGCAGTTCTTC
. | TRBD2 | TRBJ2-5 | TRBV5-5 | CASSLGRTSGRETQYF | TGTGCCAGCAGCTTAGGAAGGACTAGCGGGAGAGAGACCCAGTACTTC
once | . | TRBJ1-6 | TRBV29-1 | CSVASGTNSPLHF | TGCAGCGTTGCATCCGGGACAAATTCACCCCTCCACTTT
. | . | TRBJ2-7 | TRBV15 | CATSRGRSTLSSYEQYF | TGTGCCACCAGCAGAGGGCGGAGCACCCTGAGCTCCTACGAGCAGTACTTC
. | . | TRBJ2-4 | TRBV18 | CASSPQNRALAKNIQYF | TGTGCCAGCTCACCACAAAACAGAGCTCTAGCCAAAAACATTCAGTACTTC
. | . | TRBJ2-6 | TRBV7-2 | CASSLAGGSGANVLTF | TGTGCCAGCAGCTTAGCCGGGGGCTCTGGGGCCAACGTCCTGACTTTC
. | . | TRBJ2-7 | TRBV19 | CASSSHWRGAYEQYF | TGTGCCAGTAGTTCCCACTGGCGGGGAGCCTACGAGCAGTACTTC
. | . | TRBJ1-3 | TRBV5-1 | CASSESRPGNTIYF | TGCGCCAGCAGCGAATCGAGGCCCGGAAACACCATATATTTT
few | . | TRBJ2-3 | TRBV11-2 | CASSLGPERDTQYF | TGTGCCAGCAGCTTAGGACCAGAGAGGGATACGCAGTATTTT
. | . | TRBJ1-3 | TRBV25-1 | CASRMGGYQSSGNTIYF | TGTGCCAGCAGGATGGGGGGGTATCAAAGTTCTGGAAACACCATATATTTT
. | . | TRBJ1-2 | TRBV5-6 | CATGVPGYGYTF | TGTGCCACGGGGGTGCCCGGCTATGGCTACACCTTC
once | . | TRBJ1-6 | TRBV19 | CASRPTGLGNSPLHF | TGTGCCAGTAGGCCTACAGGGCTGGGTAATTCACCCCTCCACTTT
. | . | TRBJ1-5 | TRBV28 | CASSLVGRVGVSNQPQHF | TGTGCCAGCAGTTTAGTTGGGCGAGTAGGGGTTAGCAATCAGCCCCAGCATTTT
. | TRBD2 | TRBJ2-3 | TRBV5-1 | CASSLLTSGSRDTQYF | TGCGCCAGCAGCTTGTTGACTAGCGGGAGTAGGGATACGCAGTATTTT
. | TRBD2 | TRBJ2-2 | TRBV19 | CASSSAGDTGELFF | TGTGCCAGTTCCTCAGCGGGAGACACCGGGGAGCTGTTTTTT
. | . | TRBJ1-2 | TRBV4-3 | CASSGDRKAVYTF | TGCGCCAGCAGCGGCGACAGGAAAGCTGTCTACACCTTC
. | . | TRBJ1-1 | TRBV21-1 | CASSKRATWGLEVLLGGRGAFF | TGTGCCAGCAGCAAGAGAGCAACGTGGGGATTGGAGGTACTATTGGGTGGTCGTGGGGCTTTCTTT
once | . | TRBJ2-1 | TRBV7-3 | CASSQTGRLVSGNEQFF | TGTGCCAGCAGCCAAACAGGGCGCCTAGTCTCTGGCAATGAGCAGTTCTTC
. | TRBD1 | TRBJ2-6 | TRBV19 | CASSYRDRALLGANVLTF | TGTGCCAGTAGTTACCGGGACAGGGCTTTATTAGGGGCCAACGTCCTGACTTTC
. | TRBD2 | TRBJ2-5 | TRBV5-6 | CASSRGLAGGSETQYF | TGTGCCAGCAGCCGTGGACTAGCGGGAGGGTCGGAGACCCAGTACTTC
. | . | TRBJ2-7 | TRBV5-4 | CASSKGSEGEQYF | TGTGCCAGCAGCAAAGGCTCTGAGGGCGAGCAGTACTTC
. | TRBD1 | TRBJ1-3 | TRBV7-8 | CASSLAQGTGSSTIYF | TGTGCCAGCAGCTTAGCGCAAGGGACAGGATCATCAACCATATATTTT
. | TRBD2 | TRBJ2-7 | TRBV29-1 | CTDRGKDSGRSFLLAYEQYF | TGCACCGATAGAGGGAAAGATAGCGGGAGGAGCTTTCTGTTAGCCTACGAGCAGTACTTC
few | . | TRBJ2-5 | TRBV24-1 | CATSDLAGAGETQYF | TGTGCCACCAGTGATTTGGCGGGGGCAGGGGAGACCCAGTACTTC
. | TRBD1 | TRBJ2-1 | TRBV28 | CASSEHTGELDEQFF | TGTGCCAGCAGTGAACATACAGGGGAGTTGGATGAGCAGTTCTTC
. | . | TRBJ1-1 | TRBV2 | CASSDRGNTEAFF | TGTGCCAGCAGTGACAGGGGGAACACTGAAGCTTTCTTT
. | TRBD2 | TRBJ2-7 | TRBV29-1 | CSVDGQGNSGRAGEQYF | TGCAGCGTTGATGGACAGGGGAATAGCGGGAGGGCCGGCGAGCAGTACTTC
. | . | TRBJ1-3 | TRBV7-2 | CASSPRQSAGNTIYF | TGTGCCAGCAGCCCGAGACAGTCCGCTGGAAACACCATATATTTT
. | . | TRBJ2-3 | TRBV11-2 | CASSLAGTDTQYF | TGTGCCAGCAGCTTAGCAGGCACAGATACGCAGTATTTT
. | TRBD2 | TRBJ2-5 | TRBV9 | CASSVEGLAYQETQYF | TGTGCCAGCAGCGTAGAAGGACTAGCCTACCAAGAGACCCAGTACTTC
. | . | TRBJ1-5 | TRBV4-3 | CASSQDWGRNQPQHF | TGCGCCAGCAGCCAAGATTGGGGGCGCAATCAGCCCCAGCATTTT
. | . | TRBJ1-4 | TRBV5-1 | CASSLVQGSEKLFF | TGCGCCAGCAGCTTGGTACAGGGATCTGAAAAACTGTTTTTT
. | TRBD2 | TRBJ2-2 | TRBV7-8 | CASSLDSGLALNTGELFF | TGTGCCAGCAGCTTGGACAGCGGACTAGCGTTGAACACCGGGGAGCTGTTTTTT
many | . | TRBJ2-7 | TRBV4-1 | CASSEASDEQYF | TGCGCCAGCAGCGAGGCCAGCGACGAGCAGTACTTC
once | . | TRBJ1-5 | TRBV27 | CASSLGRSQPQHF | TGTGCCAGCAGTTTAGGGCGTAGTCAGCCCCAGCATTTT
. | TRBD2 | TRBJ2-3 | TRBV9 | CASSVSLGRVTSGTDTQYF | TGTGCCAGCAGCGTCTCCCTGGGCCGAGTTACTAGCGGCACAGATACGCAGTATTTT
. | . | TRBJ2-4 | TRBV19 | CASSLYQNLAKNIQYF | TGTGCCAGTAGTCTCTACCAAAACCTAGCCAAAAACATTCAGTACTTC
. | TRBD1 | TRBJ2-1 | TRBV24-1 | CATRGPGQGHLPVPLTYCDNEQFF | TGTGCCACCAGAGGCCCGGGACAGGGCCATTTACCTGTCCCCCTTACTTATTGCGACAATGAGCAGTTCTTC
. | . | TRBJ2-3 | TRBV4-3 | CASSPTYAFTQYF | TGCGCCAGCAGCCCCACGTACGCGTTTACGCAGTATTTT
. | . | TRBJ2-7 | TRBV11-2 | CASSWGPTYEQYF | TGTGCCAGCAGCTGGGGGCCTACCTACGAGCAGTACTTC
. | TRBD2 | TRBJ2-3 | TRBV7-3 | CASSLLAGDTDTQYF | TGTGCCAGCAGCCTTCTAGCGGGAGACACAGATACGCAGTATTTT
few | TRBD1 | TRBJ1-2 | TRBV10-3 | CAISARGQTDGYTF | TGTGCCATCAGTGCGAGGGGGCAGACGGATGGCTACACCTTC
. | TRBD1 | TRBJ2-2 | TRBV3-1/TRBV3-2 | CASSRTGGVSALELFF | TGTGCCAGCAGCCGGACAGGGGGCGTTTCGGCACTCGAGCTGTTTTTT
once | TRBD1 | TRBJ2-7 | TRBV4-2 | CASSQGQGTYEQYF | TGTGCCAGCAGCCAAGGACAGGGAACCTACGAGCAGTACTTC
. | TRBD1 | TRBJ1-1 | TRBV11-1 | CASSLGTGATEAFF | TGTGCCAGCAGTCTCGGGACAGGGGCCACTGAAGCTTTCTTT
. | TRBD1 | TRBJ2-1 | TRBV28 | CASSKAGQGAREQFF | TGTGCCAGCAGTAAAGCGGGACAGGGGGCGCGGGAGCAGTTCTTC
. | . | TRBJ2-6 | TRBV4-1 | CASSQDFVSSGANVLTF | TGCGCCAGCAGCCAAGATTTTGTGAGCTCTGGGGCCAACGTCCTGACTTTC
once | . | TRBJ2-7 | TRBV9 | CASSVSTGGYEQYF | TGTGCCAGCAGCGTAAGTACCGGGGGATACGAGCAGTACTTC
. | TRBD2 | TRBJ2-1 | TRBV7-3 | CASSLEGGSGNEQFF | TGTGCCAGCAGCTTAGAGGGCGGGAGCGGCAATGAGCAGTTCTTC
. | . | TRBJ2-3 | TRBV28 | CASRPPTIDTQYF | TGTGCCAGCAGGCCCCCTACTATAGATACGCAGTATTTT
. | . | TRBJ1-1 | TRBV6-5 | CASSYSDRMNTEAFF | TGTGCCAGCAGTTACTCAGACAGAATGAACACTGAAGCTTTCTTT
. | TRBD2 | TRBJ2-1 | TRBV11-3 | CASSLGSGTSGNEQFF | TGTGCCAGCAGCTTAGGATCGGGGACTAGCGGGAATGAGCAGTTCTTC
. | TRBD2 | TRBJ2-1 | TRBV20-1 | CSASNFSGNEQFF | TGCAGTGCTAGTAACTTTAGCGGGAATGAGCAGTTCTTC
. | . | TRBJ2-7 | TRBV10-3 | CAISERGSTTQQYF | TGTGCCATCAGTGAGCGGGGGTCTACGACACAGCAGTACTTC
. | . | TRBJ1-2 | TRBV25-1 | CASSEKGVLYGYTF | TGTGCCAGCAGTGAAAAAGGGGTCCTCTATGGCTACACCTTC